The present T cell receptor beta chain was sequenced within a study of Tregs in tolerant kidney transplant recipients. Study-wide results and limits: The small number of patients limits these findings pending further validation. In tolerant patients, donor-specific Tregs outgrew total Tregs, suggesting antigen-driven expansion.

Some clones are missing from TCRdb's copy, which holds only in-frame ones; the method was immunoSEQ multiplex PCR. The sample has roughly 66,000 clones; roughly 89% are singletons. Worth noting for this clone: Its antigen is still unknown.

The germline gives CDR1 LNHDA, CDR2 SQIVND (reference sequence). V lost 2 bases and J 8 bases, leaving 21 bases between the germline ends. This CDR3 comprises 17 residues. Thawed PBMCs were FACS-sorted into unstimulated CD4+CD25+CD127- regulatory T cells, CD4+CD25- non-regulatory cells, CD4 and CD8 cells. The material was CD8+ T cells from blood, obtained before the transplant. The receptor was derived from a human donor who received a combined kidney and bone marrow transplant. V gene TRBV19 combines with J gene TRBJ1-4, with D possibly matching TRBD1 (5 bases). CDR3 in amino acids: CASSISTRGGIGEKLFF. The CDR3 coding sequence is TGTGCCAGTAGTATATCCACAAGGGGCGGGATAGGGGAAAAACTGTTTTTT.